The entry that follows covers one T cell receptor beta chain sequence. Its target is not known. The sample belongs to a study of cytotoxic CD8 clonotypes in ibrutinib-treated CLL. Whole-study results and caveats: Treatment left the uncommon public clonotypes either contracted or stable in frequency.

This table comes from immunoSEQ multiplex PCR, and its TCRdb copy is limited to in-frame clones, with some not included. Here the sample spans more than 200,000 clones, over 65% being singletons. Source: PBMCs, taken after 12 months of ibrutinib treatment. The TCR was taken from a human donor with chronic lymphocytic leukemia.

This CDR3 is CACSNGQINQPQHF. The DNA for the CDR3 is TGTGCCTGTTCCAACGGACAGATAAATCAGCCCCAGCATTTT. The J gene is TRBJ1-5, the V gene TRBV30, with D possibly being TRBD1 (6 bases). This CDR3 region has 14 residues. Per the germline V gene, CDR1 is GTSNPN and CDR2 is SVGIG (reference sequence). Trimming removed 6 bases at V and 4 bases at J, with 16 bases between.